The clone carrying this T cell receptor (beta chain) turned up a few times. This sample was taken from a study of blood T cell repertoires in COVID-19. V lost 2 bases, J lost 3 bases, and 2 bases stayed unmatched. Per germline, CDR1 SGHNT and CDR2 YYREEE (reference sequence). CDR3 size: 15 residues. TCRdb keeps only in-frame clones here, not all; method: immunoSEQ multiplex PCR. The sample yields about 54,000 clones, approximately 82% seen once. The sample was peripheral blood. This chain links TRBV5-4 with TRBJ2-2; 9 bases match TRBD2. This clonotype originated in a human donor in a cohort sampled during active COVID-19. Here the CDR3 reads CASSFSGSYTGELFF. The DNA of the CDR3 is TGTGCCAGCAGCTTTAGCGGGAGTTACACCGGGGAGCTGTTTTTT.